The 15 T cell receptor beta chains in this list originate from one sample, sequenced in a study of control samples from healthy donors and cancer patients. Sequencing used immunoSEQ multiplex PCR; TCRdb keeps in-frame clones, though not all of them. The table includes 45,000 to 60,000 clones, 94% detected once. Specimen: blood. Receptors were obtained from a man aged 25-45 years in good health.

Here the CDR3 DNA reads TGTGCCAGCAGTTCTGGGCAGGGGGCGAATCAGCCCCAGCATTTT. Amino acids: CASSSGQGANQPQHF. The chain combines TRBV6-5 with TRBJ1-5; 8 bases map to TRBD1. With 4 bases clipped from V and 4 bases from J, the junction kept 6 bases outside the gene matches. The CDR3 extends over 15 amino acids. Germline CDR1 MNHEY, CDR2 SVGAGI.

The chain is built from TRBV18 and TRBJ1-2; 8 bases agree with TRBD1. Trimming cost V 4 bases and J 8 bases; bases outside gene matches: 9. The CDR3 is 14 residues long. Germline loops: CDR1 KGHSH, CDR2 LQKENI. The CDR3 sequence is CASSQGTGYTGYTF. CDR3 in DNA: TGTGCCAGCTCACAGGGGACAGGTTATACGGGCTACACCTTC.

This rearrangement joins TRBV4-3 to TRBJ2-7; tentative D call: TRBD1 (7 bases). The V and J ends lost 0 bases and 5 bases respectively, with 20 bases between them. Germline V lookup: CDR1 LGHNA, CDR2 YSLEER. The CDR3 is 17 amino acids. CDR3 nucleotides: TGCGCCAGCAGCCAAGAGGATGCAGGGGGGCCGTACAACGAGCAGTACTTC. Translated, it gives CASSQEDAGGPYNEQYF.

This chain uses TRBV2 with TRBJ1-1; no clear D gene. V dropped 10 bases and J dropped 4 bases, with 16 bases sitting between them. CDR3 length equals 13 residues. Germline assignment: CDR1 SNHLY and CDR2 FYNNEI. The DNA of the CDR3 is TGTGCCACCGGAGCCGGGGAGGGCACTGAAGCTTTCTTT. Translating gives CATGAGEGTEAFF. Full variable domain (missing parts from reference TRBV2 and TRBJ1-1): EPEVTQTPSHQVTQMGQEVILRCVPISNHLYFYWYRQILGQKVEFLVSFYNNEISEKSEIFDDQFSVERPDGSNFTLKIRSTKLEDSAMYFCATGAGEGTEAFFGQGTRLTVV.

The chain's CDR3 is CASSGQGAKEKLFF. CDR3 in DNA: TGTGCCAGTAGTGGACAGGGGGCCAAGGAAAAACTGTTTTTT. The chain recombines TRBV19 with TRBJ1-4; 11 positions match TRBD1. This CDR3 region has 14 residues. The ends lost 5 bases at V and 8 bases at J; junction bases unmatched: 4. From germline, CDR1 is LNHDA and CDR2 SQIVND (reference sequence).

The chain uses TRBV20-1 and TRBJ2-1, with D maybe TRBD2 (5 bases). CDR3 length: 15 amino acids. Trimming took off 3 bases at V and 6 bases at J, with 18 bases between the two ends. Germline V gene data show CDR1 as DFQATT and CDR2 as SNEGSKA (reference sequence). The CDR3 sequence: CSASEETRVSNEQFF. The CDR3 DNA sequence: TGCAGTGCTAGTGAGGAAACTAGAGTCTCCAATGAGCAGTTCTTC.

The chain recombines TRBV30 with TRBJ1-5; 8 bases agree with TRBD1. Germline CDR1 GTSNPN, CDR2 SVGIG (reference sequence). V lost 2 bases, J lost 2 bases, and 8 bases stayed unmatched. CDR3 length equals 16 residues. For the CDR3, the DNA is TGTGCCTGGAGTTCTAAACCAGGGGGCGGCAATCAGCCCCAGCATTTT. Residues: CAWSSKPGGGNQPQHF.

Regarding this clone: An end of the junction does not agree with germline; a read error may underlie this. The V call is TRBV12-5, the J call TRBJ1-1; D unresolved. The CDR3 covers 13 residues. Germline assignment: CDR1 LGHNT and CDR2 FRNRAP. CDR3 sequence: CASGLFGGTEALF. The CDR3 DNA reads TGTGCTAGTGGTTTGTTCGGTGGCACTGAAGCTCTCTTT. The full variable domain, in which reference TRBV12-5 and TRBJ1-1 provide the parts outside the CDR3, is DARVTQTPRHKVTEMGQEVTMRCQPILGHNTVFWYRQTMMQGLELLAYFRNRAPLDDSGMPKDRFSAEMPDATLATLKIQPSEPRDSAVYFCASGLFGGTEALFGQGTRLTVV.

The CDR3 nucleotides are TGTGCCAGCAGCCAAGGGTATCGGGTGGAATTGGATTACGAGCAGTACTTC. It yields the protein CASSQGYRVELDYEQYF. The J gene is TRBJ2-7, the V gene TRBV14, with D unresolved. The germline gives CDR1 SGHDN, CDR2 FVKESK. The CDR3 extends over 17 amino acids. The V end was cut by 1 base, the J end by 4 bases, with 20 bases between.

This chain uses TRBV27 with TRBJ1-2; 8 bases fit TRBD1. With V trimmed by 7 bases and J by 6 bases, 7 bases remained unmatched. The germline CDR1 and CDR2 sequences are MNHEY and SMNVEV (reference sequence). The length of the CDR3 is 13 residues. CDR3 DNA: TGTGCCAGCACCAAGACAGGGGTCAATGGCTACACCTTC. Translated, it gives CASTKTGVNGYTF.

The V gene is TRBV27, the J gene TRBJ1-1; a possible D gene is TRBD1 (6 bases). The germline CDR1 and CDR2 sequences are MNHEY and SMNVEV (reference sequence). CDR3 length: 15 residues. V lost 0 bases, J lost 1 base, and 9 bases lay in between. The CDR3 nucleotides are TGTGCCAGCAGTTTATCTCGACAGGCGAACACTGAAGCTTTCTTT. Its translation is CASSLSRQANTEAFF.

V and J are TRBV5-6 and TRBJ2-7; 10 positions agree with TRBD1. Trimming removed 2 bases from V and 3 bases from J; junction bases left unmatched: 5. This CDR3 is built from 15 residues. CDR1 SGHDT and CDR2 YYEEEE come from the germline V gene. Here the CDR3 reads CASSFGTGVIYEQYF. The CDR3 DNA reads TGTGCCAGCAGCTTCGGGACAGGGGTCATCTACGAGCAGTACTTC.

This chain links TRBV24-1 with TRBJ1-1; D not resolved. V gave up 7 bases and J gave up 1 base, with 9 bases separating them. CDR3 length: 13 residues. Looked up from germline, CDR1 is KGHDR and CDR2 is SFDVKD. The CDR3 region is CATRNRRNTEAFF. The CDR3 coding sequence is TGTGCCACCAGGAACCGGCGGAACACTGAAGCTTTCTTT.

This chain joins TRBV29-1 and TRBJ2-7; the D gene is possibly TRBD2 (7 bases). Trimming stripped 0 bases from V and 1 base from J, with 16 bases between. Germline assignment: CDR1 SQVTM and CDR2 ANQGSEA. This CDR3 is 16 amino acids long. Written as DNA, the CDR3 is TGCAGCGTTGAAGATTGGGAGGGGGGCCCATCCTACGAGCAGTACTTC. Protein: CSVEDWEGGPSYEQYF.

The chain couples TRBV15 to TRBJ2-7, with TRBD2 matching 9 bases. Germline lookup yields CDR1 LNHNV and CDR2 YYDKDF (reference sequence). The CDR3 covers 14 residues. V was pared by 1 base and J by 3 bases, with 1 base of the junction left unmatched. The CDR3 region is CATSRGTSDYEQYF. The DNA for the CDR3 is TGTGCCACCAGCAGAGGGACTAGCGACTACGAGCAGTACTTC. Combining the CDR3 with reference TRBV15 and TRBJ2-7 gives the whole variable domain DAMVIQNPRYQVTQFGKPVTLSCSQTLNHNVMYWYQQKSSQAPKLLFHYYDKDFNNEADTPDNFQSRRPNTSFCFLDIRSPGLGDTAMYLCATSRGTSDYEQYFGPGTRLTVT.